This is a list of T cell receptor beta chains from one sample in a study of T cells in Graves' hyperthyroidism and ophthalmopathy. TCRdb used MiXCR to reprocess the multiplex PCR reads, holding one entry per CDR3 protein. The sample has roughly 580,000 distinct CDR3 sequences, roughly 50% seen once. The sequenced sample consisted of peripheral blood or thyroid tissue (not recorded which). The source of these receptors is a woman aged 18-29 years with Graves' hyperthyroidism. CDR3s include the opening cysteine and the closing phenylalanine or tryptophan. A D gene is named only where the DNA matches it firmly. Rows may omit the clone size; those that give it use once, few, many or a size class.

J: TRBJ1-6
V: TRBV10-3
size: -
D: TRBD1
CDR3: CATQGQGNSPLHF

J: TRBJ1-2
V: TRBV11-2
size: -
D: TRBD1
CDR3: CASSLSGTGNYGYTF

J: TRBJ1-2
V: TRBV2
size: many
D: TRBD1
CDR3: CASSDSGQDYGYTF

J: TRBJ2-7
V: TRBV7-9
size: many
D: -
CDR3: CASSLKYEQYF

J: TRBJ2-2
V: TRBV11-1
size: few
D: -
CDR3: CASSPQLGQTGELFF

J: TRBJ2-2
V: TRBV7-2
size: -
D: -
CDR3: CASSFVFGELFF

J: TRBJ1-1
V: TRBV7-9
size: -
D: -
CDR3: CASTETPNTGAFF

J: TRBJ1-6
V: TRBV25-1
size: -
D: TRBD1
CDR3: CASSAIGTGRNSPLHF

J: TRBJ1-5
V: TRBV12-3/TRBV12-4
size: many
D: -
CDR3: CASSLYSNQPQHF

J: TRBJ1-1
V: TRBV9
size: -
D: -
CDR3: CASSVGVTVTWTEAFF

J: TRBJ1-5
V: TRBV2
size: -
D: -
CDR3: CASSLRLAVNQPQHF

J: TRBJ1-2
V: TRBV29-1
size: many
D: -
CDR3: CSVVVTGLHGYTF

J: TRBJ2-2
V: TRBV29-1
size: many
D: TRBD2
CDR3: CSAGTSGGGELFF

J: TRBJ2-5
V: TRBV7-8
size: -
D: TRBD2
CDR3: CASSLTSGEGGETQYF

J: TRBJ2-1
V: TRBV25-1
size: -
D: -
CDR3: CASSGSGDNEQFF

J: TRBJ1-5
V: TRBV19
size: -
D: -
CDR3: CASSIPDRSNQPQHF